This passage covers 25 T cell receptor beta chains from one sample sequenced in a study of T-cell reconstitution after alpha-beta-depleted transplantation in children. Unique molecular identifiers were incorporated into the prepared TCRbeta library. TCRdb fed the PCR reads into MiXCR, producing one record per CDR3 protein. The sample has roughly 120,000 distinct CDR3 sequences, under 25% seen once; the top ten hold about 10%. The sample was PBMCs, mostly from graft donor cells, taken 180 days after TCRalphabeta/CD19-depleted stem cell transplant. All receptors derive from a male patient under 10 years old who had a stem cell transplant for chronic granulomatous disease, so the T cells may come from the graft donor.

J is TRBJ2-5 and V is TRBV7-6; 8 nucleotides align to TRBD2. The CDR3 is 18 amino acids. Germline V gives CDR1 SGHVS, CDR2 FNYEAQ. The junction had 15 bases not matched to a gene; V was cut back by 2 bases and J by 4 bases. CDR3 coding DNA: TGTGCCAGCAGCTTAAATATGTGGGGGACTAGAATTGGAGAGACCCAGTACTTC. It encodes CASSLNMWGTRIGETQYF.

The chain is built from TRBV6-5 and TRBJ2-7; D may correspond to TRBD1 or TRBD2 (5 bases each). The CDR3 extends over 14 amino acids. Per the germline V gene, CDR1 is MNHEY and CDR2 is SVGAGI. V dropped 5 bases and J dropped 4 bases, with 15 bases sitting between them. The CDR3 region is CASSHARGSYEQYF. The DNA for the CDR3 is TGTGCCAGCAGTCACGCCCGGGGCTCTTACGAGCAGTACTTC.

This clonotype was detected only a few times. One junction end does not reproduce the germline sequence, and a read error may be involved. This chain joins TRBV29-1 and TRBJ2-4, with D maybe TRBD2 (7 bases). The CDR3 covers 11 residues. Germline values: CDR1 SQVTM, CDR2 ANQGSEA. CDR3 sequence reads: CSVRGGNSQYF. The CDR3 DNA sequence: TGCAGCGTCAGGGGAGGGAACAGTCAGTACTTC.

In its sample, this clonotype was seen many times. DNA for the CDR3: TGCAGTGCCACAGATTCACTAGCGGGAGGTTACGAGCAGTACTTC. This gives the protein CSATDSLAGGYEQYF. The chain uses TRBV20-1 and TRBJ2-7; 12 positions match TRBD2. The CDR3 runs to 15 residues. Trimming at V came to 6 bases and at J to 4 bases, leaving 10 bases not matched to a gene. Germline loops: CDR1 DFQATT, CDR2 SNEGSKA (reference sequence).

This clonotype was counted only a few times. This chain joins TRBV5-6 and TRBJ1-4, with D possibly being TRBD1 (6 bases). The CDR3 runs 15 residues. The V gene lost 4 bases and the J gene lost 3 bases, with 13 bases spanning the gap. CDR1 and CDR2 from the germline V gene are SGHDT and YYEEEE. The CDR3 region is CASSHYREANEKLFF. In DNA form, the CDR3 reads TGTGCCAGCAGCCACTACAGGGAGGCTAATGAAAAACTGTTTTTT.

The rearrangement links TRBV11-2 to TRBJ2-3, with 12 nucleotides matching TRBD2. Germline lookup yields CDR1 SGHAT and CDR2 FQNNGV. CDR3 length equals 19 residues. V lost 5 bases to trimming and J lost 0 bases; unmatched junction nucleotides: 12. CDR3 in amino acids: CASSTTALAGGSSTDTQYF. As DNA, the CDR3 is TGTGCCAGCAGCACAACGGCTCTAGCGGGGGGGTCTAGCACAGATACGCAGTATTTT.

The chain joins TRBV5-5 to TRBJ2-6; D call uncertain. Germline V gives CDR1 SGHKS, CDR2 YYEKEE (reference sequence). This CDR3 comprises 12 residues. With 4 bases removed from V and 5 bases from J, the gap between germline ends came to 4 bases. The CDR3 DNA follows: TGTGCCAGCAGCAGCCGGGCCAACGTCCTGACTTTC. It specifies CASSSRANVLTF.

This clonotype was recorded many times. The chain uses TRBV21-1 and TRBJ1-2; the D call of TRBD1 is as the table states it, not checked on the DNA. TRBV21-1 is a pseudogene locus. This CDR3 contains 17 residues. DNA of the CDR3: TGTGCCAGCAGCAAAAGGATTCCCGGGGCAGGGGTGGATGGCTACACCTTC. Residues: CASSKRIPGAGVDGYTF.

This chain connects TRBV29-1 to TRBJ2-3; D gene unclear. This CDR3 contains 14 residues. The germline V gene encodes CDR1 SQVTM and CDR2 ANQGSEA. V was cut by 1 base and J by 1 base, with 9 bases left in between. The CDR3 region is CSVEGTARTDTQYF. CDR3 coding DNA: TGCAGCGTTGAAGGAACTGCGCGCACAGATACGCAGTATTTT.

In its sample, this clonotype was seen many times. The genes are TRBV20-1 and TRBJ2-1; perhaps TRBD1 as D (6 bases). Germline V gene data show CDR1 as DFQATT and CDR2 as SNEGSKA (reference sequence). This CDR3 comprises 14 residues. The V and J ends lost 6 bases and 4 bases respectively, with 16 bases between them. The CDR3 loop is CSANSRDIYNEQFF. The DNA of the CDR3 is TGCAGTGCGAATTCCCGGGACATTTACAATGAGCAGTTCTTC.

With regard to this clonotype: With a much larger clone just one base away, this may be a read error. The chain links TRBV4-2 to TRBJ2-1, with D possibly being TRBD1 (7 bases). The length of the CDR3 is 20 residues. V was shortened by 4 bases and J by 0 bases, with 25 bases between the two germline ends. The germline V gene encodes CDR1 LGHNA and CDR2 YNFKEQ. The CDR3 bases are TGTGCCAGCAGCCCCGCTAGTGGGACAGCGGGTCTTCTCTCCTACAATGAGCAGTTCTTC. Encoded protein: CASSPASGTAGLLSYNEQFF.

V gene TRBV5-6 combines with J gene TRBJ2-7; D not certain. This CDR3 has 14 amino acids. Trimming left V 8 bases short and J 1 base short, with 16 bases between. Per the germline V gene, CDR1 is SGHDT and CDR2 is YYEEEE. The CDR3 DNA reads TGTGCCAGGGGCTTGGGGATAGCTTCCTACGAGCAGTACTTC. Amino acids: CARGLGIASYEQYF.

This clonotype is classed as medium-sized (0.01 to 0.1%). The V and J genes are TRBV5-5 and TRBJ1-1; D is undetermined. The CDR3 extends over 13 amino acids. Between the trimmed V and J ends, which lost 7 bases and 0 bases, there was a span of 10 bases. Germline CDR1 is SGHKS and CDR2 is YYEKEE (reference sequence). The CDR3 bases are TGTGCCAGCGTGAGGGATTTGAACACTGAAGCTTTCTTT. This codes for CASVRDLNTEAFF.

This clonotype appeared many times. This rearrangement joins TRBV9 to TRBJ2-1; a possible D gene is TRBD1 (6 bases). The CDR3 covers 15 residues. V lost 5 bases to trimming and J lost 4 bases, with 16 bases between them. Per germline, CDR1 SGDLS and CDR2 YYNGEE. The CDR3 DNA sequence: TGTGCCAGCAGTGGTGGTGCAGGGGTTTACAATGAGCAGTTCTTC. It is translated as CASSGGAGVYNEQFF.

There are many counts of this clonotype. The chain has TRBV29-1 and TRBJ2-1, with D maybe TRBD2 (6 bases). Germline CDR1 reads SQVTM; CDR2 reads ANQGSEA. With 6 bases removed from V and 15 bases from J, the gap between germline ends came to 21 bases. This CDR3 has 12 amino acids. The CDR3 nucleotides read TGCAGCGTCGGGGAGGATGGCAGTTCTGTGTTCTTC. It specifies CSVGEDGSSVFF.

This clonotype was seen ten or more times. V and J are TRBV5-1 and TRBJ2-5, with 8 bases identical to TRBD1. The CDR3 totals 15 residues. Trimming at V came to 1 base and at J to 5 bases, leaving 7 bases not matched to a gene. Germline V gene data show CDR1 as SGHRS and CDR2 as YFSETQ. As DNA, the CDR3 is TGCGCCAGCAGCTTGTGGGGGACAGGTACCGAGACCCAGTACTTC. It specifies CASSLWGTGTETQYF.

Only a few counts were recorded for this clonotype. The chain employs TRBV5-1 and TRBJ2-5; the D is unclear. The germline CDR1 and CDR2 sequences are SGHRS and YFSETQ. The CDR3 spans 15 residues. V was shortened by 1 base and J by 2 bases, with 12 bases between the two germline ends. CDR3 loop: CASSLLSQSQETQYF. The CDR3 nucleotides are TGCGCCAGCAGCTTGCTGTCCCAGTCACAAGAGACCCAGTACTTC.

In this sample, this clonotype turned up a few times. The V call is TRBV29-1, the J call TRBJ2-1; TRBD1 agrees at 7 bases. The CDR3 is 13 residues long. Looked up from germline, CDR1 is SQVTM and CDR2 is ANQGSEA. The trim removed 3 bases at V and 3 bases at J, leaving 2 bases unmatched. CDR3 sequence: CSVDRGNYNEQFF. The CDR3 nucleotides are TGCAGCGTTGACAGGGGGAACTACAATGAGCAGTTCTTC.

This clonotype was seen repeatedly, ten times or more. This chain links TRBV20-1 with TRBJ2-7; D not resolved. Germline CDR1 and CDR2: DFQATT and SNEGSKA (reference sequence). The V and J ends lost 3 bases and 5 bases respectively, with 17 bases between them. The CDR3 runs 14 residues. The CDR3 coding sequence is TGCAGTGCTAGGCTAAACCTTACCCGGGACGAGCAGTACTTC. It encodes CSARLNLTRDEQYF.

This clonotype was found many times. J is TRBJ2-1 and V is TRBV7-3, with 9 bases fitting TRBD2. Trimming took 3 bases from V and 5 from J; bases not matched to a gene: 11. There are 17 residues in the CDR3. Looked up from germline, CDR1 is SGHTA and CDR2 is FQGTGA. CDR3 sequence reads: CASSFSGGAGGNNEQFF. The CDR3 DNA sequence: TGTGCCAGCAGCTTCTCCGGGGGAGCGGGAGGAAACAATGAGCAGTTCTTC.

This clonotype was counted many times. Written as DNA, the CDR3 is TGTGCCAGCAACCGGGGGCAGCTACGGGGCAATGAGCAGTTCTTC. Translation gives CASNRGQLRGNEQFF. The chain has TRBV5-8 and TRBJ2-1; possibly TRBD1 or TRBD2 for D (6 bases each). This CDR3 has 15 residues. Trimming pared 6 bases from V and 6 bases from J, leaving 19 bases between. The germline V gene has CDR1 SGHTS and CDR2 YDEGEE. Drawing the rest from reference TRBV5-8 and TRBJ2-1, the complete variable domain is EAGVTQSPTHLIKTRGQQATLRCSPISGHTSVYWYQQALGLGLQFLLWYDEGEERNRGNFPPRFSGRQFPNYSSELNVNALELEDSALYLCASNRGQLRGNEQFFGPGTRLTVL.

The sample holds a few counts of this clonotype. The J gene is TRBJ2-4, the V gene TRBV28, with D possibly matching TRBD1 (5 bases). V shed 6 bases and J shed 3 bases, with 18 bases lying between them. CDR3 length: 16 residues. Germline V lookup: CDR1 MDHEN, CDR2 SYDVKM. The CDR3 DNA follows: TGTGCCAGCAGACCCGATGGGGCAGTCGTCAAAAACATTCAGTACTTC. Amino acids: CASRPDGAVVKNIQYF.

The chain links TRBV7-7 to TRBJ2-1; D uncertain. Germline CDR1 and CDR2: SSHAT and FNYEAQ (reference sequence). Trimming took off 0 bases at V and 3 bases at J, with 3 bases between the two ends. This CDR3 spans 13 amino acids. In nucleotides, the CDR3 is TGTGCCAGCAGCTTAGCCCACTACAATGAGCAGTTCTTC. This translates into CASSLAHYNEQFF.

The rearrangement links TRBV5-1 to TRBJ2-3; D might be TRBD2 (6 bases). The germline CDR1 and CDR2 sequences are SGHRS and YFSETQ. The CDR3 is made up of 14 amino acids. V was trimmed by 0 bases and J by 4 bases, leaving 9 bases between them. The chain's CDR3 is CASSLGEVADTQYF. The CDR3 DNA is TGCGCCAGCAGCTTGGGGGAGGTAGCAGATACGCAGTATTTT.

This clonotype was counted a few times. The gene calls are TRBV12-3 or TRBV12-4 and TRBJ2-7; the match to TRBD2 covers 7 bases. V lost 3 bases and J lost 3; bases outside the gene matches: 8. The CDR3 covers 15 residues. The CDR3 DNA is TGTGCCAGCAGTTTCGCTAGCGGCACGATCTACGAGCAGTACTTC. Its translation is CASSFASGTIYEQYF.